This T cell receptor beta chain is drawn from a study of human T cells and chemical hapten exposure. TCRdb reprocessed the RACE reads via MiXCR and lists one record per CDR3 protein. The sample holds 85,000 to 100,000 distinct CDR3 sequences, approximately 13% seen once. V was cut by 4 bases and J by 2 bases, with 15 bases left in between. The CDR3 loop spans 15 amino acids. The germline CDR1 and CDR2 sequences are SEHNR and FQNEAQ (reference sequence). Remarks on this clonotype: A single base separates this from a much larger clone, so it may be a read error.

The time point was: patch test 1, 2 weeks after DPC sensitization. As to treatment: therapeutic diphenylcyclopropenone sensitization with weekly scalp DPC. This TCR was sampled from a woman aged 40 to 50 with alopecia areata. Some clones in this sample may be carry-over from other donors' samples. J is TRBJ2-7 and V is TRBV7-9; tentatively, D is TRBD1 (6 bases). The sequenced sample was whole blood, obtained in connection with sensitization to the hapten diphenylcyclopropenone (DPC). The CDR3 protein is CASSSRTALAYEQYF. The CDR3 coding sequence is TGTGCCAGCAGCTCAAGGACAGCCTTGGCCTACGAGCAGTACTTC.